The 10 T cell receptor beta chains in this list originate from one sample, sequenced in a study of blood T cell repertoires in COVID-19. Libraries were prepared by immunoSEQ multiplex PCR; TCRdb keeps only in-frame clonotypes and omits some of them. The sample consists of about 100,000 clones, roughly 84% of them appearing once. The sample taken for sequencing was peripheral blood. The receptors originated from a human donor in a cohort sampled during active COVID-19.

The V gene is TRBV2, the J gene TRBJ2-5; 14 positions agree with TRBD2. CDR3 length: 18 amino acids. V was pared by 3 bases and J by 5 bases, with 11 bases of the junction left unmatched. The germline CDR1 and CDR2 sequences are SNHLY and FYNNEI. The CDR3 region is CASSDSRGLAGVQETQYF. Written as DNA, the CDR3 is TGTGCCAGCAGTGATTCGCGGGGACTAGCGGGGGTACAGGAGACCCAGTACTTC.

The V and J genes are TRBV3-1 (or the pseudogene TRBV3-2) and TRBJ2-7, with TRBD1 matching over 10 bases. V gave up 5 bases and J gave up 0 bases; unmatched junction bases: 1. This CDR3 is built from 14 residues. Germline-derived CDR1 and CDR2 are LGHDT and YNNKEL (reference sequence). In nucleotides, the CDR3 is TGTGCCAGCAGCAGGACAGGGGGCTCCTACGAGCAGTACTTC. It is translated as CASSRTGGSYEQYF.

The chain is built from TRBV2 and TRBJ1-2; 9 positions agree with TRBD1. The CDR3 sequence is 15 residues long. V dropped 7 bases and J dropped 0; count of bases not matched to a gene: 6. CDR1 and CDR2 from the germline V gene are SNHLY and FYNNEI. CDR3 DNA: TGTGCCAGCACTTCTGGGACAGGGTCTAACTATGGCTACACCTTC. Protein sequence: CASTSGTGSNYGYTF.

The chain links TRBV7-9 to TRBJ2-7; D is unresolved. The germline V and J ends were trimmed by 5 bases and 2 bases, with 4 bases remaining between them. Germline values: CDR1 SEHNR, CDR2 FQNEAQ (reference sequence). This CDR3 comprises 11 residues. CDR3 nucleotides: TGTGCCAGCAGCACTACCTACGAGCAGTACTTC. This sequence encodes CASSTTYEQYF.

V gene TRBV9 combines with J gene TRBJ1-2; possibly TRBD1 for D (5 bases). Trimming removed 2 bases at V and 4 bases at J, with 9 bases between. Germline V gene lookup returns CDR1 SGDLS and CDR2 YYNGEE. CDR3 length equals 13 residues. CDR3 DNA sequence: TGTGCCAGCAGCGTCCGCGACAGCTATGGCTACACCTTC. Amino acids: CASSVRDSYGYTF.

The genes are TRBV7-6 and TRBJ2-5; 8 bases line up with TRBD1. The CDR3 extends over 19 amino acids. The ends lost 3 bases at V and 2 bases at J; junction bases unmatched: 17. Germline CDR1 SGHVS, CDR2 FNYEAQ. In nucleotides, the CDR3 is TGTGCCAGCAGCTTCCCCCCTTACCCCACTGGACAGGGTCAAGAGACCCAGTACTTC. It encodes CASSFPPYPTGQGQETQYF.

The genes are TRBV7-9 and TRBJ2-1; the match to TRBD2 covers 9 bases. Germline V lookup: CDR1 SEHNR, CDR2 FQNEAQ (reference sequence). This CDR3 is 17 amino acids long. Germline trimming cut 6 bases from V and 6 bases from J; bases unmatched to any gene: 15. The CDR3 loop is CASSYLSGSIESNEQFF. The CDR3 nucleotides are TGTGCCAGCAGTTATCTTAGCGGGAGTATAGAGAGCAATGAGCAGTTCTTC.

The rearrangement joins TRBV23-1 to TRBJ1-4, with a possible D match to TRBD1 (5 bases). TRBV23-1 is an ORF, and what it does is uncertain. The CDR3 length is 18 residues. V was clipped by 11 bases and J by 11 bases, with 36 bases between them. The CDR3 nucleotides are TGCGCCGTCAAGACCAGGACAATTTTCCCATACAGGAAGAGGAAACTGTTTTTT. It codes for CAVKTRTIFPYRKRKLFF.

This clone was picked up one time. Here the CDR3 DNA reads TGTGCCACCCACTACAGGGCGCATCAGCCCCAGCATTTT. Encoded protein: CATHYRAHQPQHF. The chain has TRBV28 and TRBJ1-5, with D possibly TRBD1 on 6 matching bases. Germline V lookup: CDR1 MDHEN, CDR2 SYDVKM. With 10 bases removed from V and 5 bases from J, the gap between germline ends came to 15 bases. CDR3 length equals 13 residues.

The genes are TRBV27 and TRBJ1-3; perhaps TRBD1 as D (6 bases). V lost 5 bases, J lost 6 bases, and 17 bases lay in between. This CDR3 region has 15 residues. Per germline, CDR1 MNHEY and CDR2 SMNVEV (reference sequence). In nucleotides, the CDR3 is TGTGCCAGCAGTCGCGGCAGGGGCAGATCAAACACCATATATTTT. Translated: CASSRGRGRSNTIYF.